This TCR beta chain was recorded in a study of shared clonotypes between healthy human individuals. This clone was seen a handful of times. Its antigen is still unknown. Other DNA sequences in this sample translate to the same CDR3. Per the study methods: Filtering differed, since immunoSEQ gave only junction sequences and no quality scores. Clones were read by immunoSEQ multiplex PCR, and TCRdb kept only the in-frame ones, dropping some. V and J calls plus clone size are reproduced from that table; the DNA served to infer D and trimming. Among around 2,000,000 clones, 85% to 95% were seen once, and the ten largest hold about 0.13%. The CDR3 is 14 residues long. V was clipped by 1 base and J by 5 bases, with 6 bases between them. Looked up from germline, CDR1 is KGHSH and CDR2 is LQKENI. Study-wide results and caveats: Donor scarcity curtailed the genetic and exposure-history diversity represented herein. Some clonotypes were shared by all four sorted-subset donors, while others were not shared. The non-shared ones had lower generation probabilities than the shared ones. Roughly 5% of naive CD4 clonotypes were shared across a handful of donors.

The TCR sequence derives from a man in his late teens or twenties in good health. V and J are TRBV18 and TRBJ1-6; no definite D call. Sequencing was carried out using naive CD4+ T cells sorted from blood. The subset was: CD45RA+ positively selected. The CDR3 here is CASSPRADNSPLHF. For the CDR3, the DNA is TGTGCCAGCTCACCACGGGCGGATAATTCACCCCTCCACTTT. Complete variable domain (other parts from reference TRBV18 and TRBJ1-6): NAGVMQNPRHLVRRRGQEARLRCSPMKGHSHVYWYRQLPEEGLKFMVYLQKENIIDESGMPKERFSAEFPKEGPSILRIQQVVRGDSAAYFCASSPRADNSPLHFGNGTRLTVT.